A selection of T cell receptor beta chains follows, all from one sample in a study of blood T cells in healthy people across ages. TCRdb reanalysed the 5' RACE reads using MiXCR and keeps one entry per CDR3 protein. The profile shows some 1.4 million distinct CDR3 sequences, around 39% of them singletons. Sequencing used blood. The receptors were gathered from a young woman in good health. Both conserved end residues are part of each CDR3. The D gene is left open where the match is weak. Clone size is not always given. Where it is, it says once, few, many or a class for expanded clones.

>NA|TRBJ2-1|NA|TRBV6-5
CASKSSFSYNEQFF
TGTGCCAGCAAGAGCTCCTTCTCCTACAATGAGCAGTTCTTC
>NA|TRBJ2-7|NA|TRBV15
CATSPDSPSYEQYF
TGTGCCACCAGCCCCGACAGCCCTTCCTACGAGCAGTACTTC
>NA|TRBJ2-7|NA|TRBV3-1
CASSRGLSREQYF
TGTGCCAGCAGCCGAGGGCTGAGTCGCGAGCAGTACTTC
>NA|TRBJ2-7|once|TRBV12-3/TRBV12-4
CASSLTPLVLEQYF
TGTGCCAGCAGTCTAACGCCCCTGGTACTTGAGCAGTACTTC
>NA|TRBJ2-3|few|TRBV12-3/TRBV12-4
CASSLLQGSTDTQYF
TGTGCCAGCAGTTTACTTCAGGGTTCCACAGATACGCAGTATTTT
>NA|TRBJ2-2|NA|TRBV12-3/TRBV12-4
CASSFVRGQGTGELFF
TGTGCCAGCAGTTTTGTTCGGGGGCAAGGCACCGGGGAGCTGTTTTTT
>NA|TRBJ1-2|NA|TRBV20-1
CSARDPYMGYGYTF
TGCAGTGCTAGAGACCCCTACATGGGGTATGGCTACACCTTC
>NA|TRBJ2-7|NA|TRBV30
CAWSRDSDEQYF
TGTGCCTGGAGTAGGGACTCCGACGAGCAGTACTTC
>NA|TRBJ2-2|NA|TRBV7-9
CASSLLGHTAGELFF
TGTGCCAGCAGCTTATTGGGACACACGGCCGGGGAGCTGTTTTTT
>TRBD1|TRBJ1-5|few|TRBV29-1
CSASQGLGQPQHF
TGCAGCGCATCACAGGGGTTGGGCCAGCCCCAGCATTTT
>NA|TRBJ1-5|NA|TRBV10-3
CAISESGHGSNQPQHF
TGTGCCATCAGTGAGTCGGGCCACGGGAGCAATCAGCCCCAGCATTTT
>NA|TRBJ1-2|NA|TRBV11-2
CASSSGQLNGYTF
TGTGCCAGCAGCTCGGGACAATTAAATGGCTACACCTTC
>NA|TRBJ1-5|few|TRBV3-1
CASSQDGGGQPQHF
TGTGCCAGCAGCCAAGATGGGGGAGGTCAGCCCCAGCATTTT
>NA|TRBJ2-4|NA|TRBV5-1
CASSLRPGAEGNIQYF
TGCGCCAGCAGCTTAAGGCCCGGGGCGGAGGGGAACATTCAGTACTTC
>TRBD2|TRBJ2-3|NA|TRBV27
CASSLSRGGFSDTQYF
TGTGCCAGCAGTTTATCGCGGGGGGGCTTTTCGGATACGCAGTATTTT
>NA|TRBJ1-4|NA|TRBV20-1
CSAAVGSLNEKLFF
TGCAGTGCTGCCGTCGGCAGTCTAAATGAAAAACTGTTTTTT
>TRBD2|TRBJ2-7|NA|TRBV28
CASSYPLKSGGEHYEQYF
TGTGCCAGCAGTTACCCCCTCAAATCGGGGGGGGAGCACTACGAGCAGTACTTC
>NA|TRBJ1-5|once|TRBV20-1
CSARRRYEGRKSNQPQHF
TGCAGTGCTCGTAGGAGATACGAAGGGAGGAAAAGCAATCAGCCCCAGCATTTT
>NA|TRBJ2-7|few|TRBV20-1
CSAITVTYEQYF
TGCAGTGCTATCACCGTTACCTACGAGCAGTACTTC
>TRBD1|TRBJ2-3|few|TRBV2
CASSEPGTGGRVDTQYF
TGTGCCAGCAGTGAACCTGGGACAGGGGGCCGTGTGGATACGCAGTATTTT
>TRBD2|TRBJ2-1|NA|TRBV18
CASSPPRATSGHNKQFF
TGTGCCAGCTCACCGCCCCGAGCTACTAGCGGTCACAATAAGCAGTTCTTC
>NA|TRBJ2-5|few|TRBV25-1
CASSELDSHQETQYF
TGTGCCAGCAGTGAATTAGACAGCCACCAAGAGACCCAGTACTTC
>TRBD1|TRBJ1-2|few|TRBV5-1
CASSVGTGSGYGYTF
TGCGCCAGCAGCGTCGGGACAGGGAGCGGCTATGGCTACACCTTC
>TRBD2|TRBJ2-7|few|TRBV28
CASSLSGGGSSYEQYF
TGTGCCAGCAGTCTTAGCGGGGGGGGAAGCTCCTACGAGCAGTACTTC
>NA|TRBJ2-7|few|TRBV6-1
CASTLRGHNEQYF
TGTGCCAGCACCCTAAGAGGGCACAATGAGCAGTACTTC
>TRBD1|TRBJ2-5|NA|TRBV7-2
CASSPIPGQGRETQYF
TGTGCCAGCAGCCCGATACCCGGACAGGGTAGGGAGACCCAGTACTTC
>NA|TRBJ2-1|few|TRBV9
CASSVEGALGNEQFF
TGTGCCAGCAGCGTGGAGGGGGCCCTAGGCAATGAGCAGTTCTTC
>NA|TRBJ1-1|NA|TRBV20-1
CSAPEGLDTFF
TGCAGTGCTCCTGAAGGTCTAGACACTTTCTTT
>TRBD1|TRBJ2-2|NA|TRBV5-1
CASSLDGQGPGGELFF
TGCGCCAGCAGCTTGGATGGACAGGGGCCGGGCGGGGAGCTGTTTTTT
>NA|TRBJ2-5|NA|TRBV20-1
CSVEREGETQYF
TGCAGTGTCGAACGAGAGGGCGAGACCCAGTACTTC
>NA|TRBJ2-5|NA|TRBV21-1
CASSKIGQVGSGTALSSQYF
NA
>NA|TRBJ1-1|NA|TRBV6-5
CASSYSWFANTEAFF
TGTGCCAGCAGTTACTCGTGGTTCGCGAACACTGAAGCTTTCTTT